This TCR beta chain originates from a study of patients and donors after allogeneic stem cell transplantation. This CDR3 has 13 residues. Germline CDR1 reads LGHNA; CDR2 reads YSLEER. The V end was cut by 0 bases, the J end by 9 bases, with 9 bases between. TCRdb re-derived calls from the RT-PCR reads in MiXCR, one entry per CDR3 protein. Seen here are roughly 180,000 distinct CDR3 sequences, 41% observed once, and the top ten hold around 35%. The source material was blood, either unsorted or a sorted T cell fraction (not recorded which). This sequence originates from a human donor who was either an allogeneic HSCT recipient or a stem cell or donor lymphocyte infusion donor (not recorded which). It is not recorded whose cells these are; they may come from a transplant donor. The chain is built from TRBV4-3 and TRBJ2-1; D perhaps matches TRBD2 (5 bases). CDR3 amino acids: CASSQEGLAEQFF. CDR3 coding DNA: TGCGCCAGCAGCCAAGAAGGCCTAGCTGAGCAGTTCTTC.